A single sample gave rise to the 27 T cell receptor beta chains below, sequenced in a study of cytomegalovirus exposure and HLA in healthy donors. PCR involved 60 Vbeta and 13 Jbeta primers. TCRdb's table, derived via immunoSEQ multiplex PCR, lists solely in-frame clones and lacks some. The sample contains about 160,000 clones, about 81% of which appear only once. What was sequenced was PBMCs. All receptors come from a woman aged 18-29 years in good health and CMV-seronegative.

The chain has TRBV5-1 and TRBJ1-2; 8 nucleotides align to TRBD1. Trimming took 0 bases from V and 0 from J; bases not matched to a gene: 19. CDR3 length: 21 residues. Germline CDR1 and CDR2: SGHRS and YFSETQ. In DNA form, the CDR3 reads TGCGCCAGCAGCTTGGATCTTAGTAGGAGAGGCAGGGGGCATTCTAACTATGGCTACACCTTC. Residues: CASSLDLSRRGRGHSNYGYTF.

This chain uses TRBV5-1 with TRBJ2-1; 8 bases match TRBD2. With V trimmed by 0 bases and J by 0 bases, 5 bases remained unmatched. The CDR3 runs 17 residues. CDR1 is SGHRS and CDR2 is YFSETQ in the germline V gene. The CDR3: CASSLVLAASSYNEQFF. For the CDR3, the DNA is TGCGCCAGCAGCTTGGTACTAGCGGCTAGCTCCTACAATGAGCAGTTCTTC.

The chain uses TRBV6-1 and TRBJ2-4; D perhaps matches TRBD1 (5 bases). This CDR3 has 14 residues. Trimming shortened V by 8 bases and J by 0 bases, and 11 bases separated the two germline ends. The germline gives CDR1 MNHNS, CDR2 SASEGT. CDR3 in amino acids: CASSPGLAKNIQYF. The CDR3 DNA follows: TGTGCCAGCTCACCAGGGTTAGCCAAAAACATTCAGTACTTC.

The V gene is TRBV5-1, the J gene TRBJ2-6; D might be TRBD1 (6 bases). The CDR3 sequence is 18 residues long. Germline assignment: CDR1 SGHRS and CDR2 YFSETQ. V shed 3 bases and J shed 0 bases, with 16 bases lying between them. CDR3 loop: CASSSGHMGSSGANVLTF. For the CDR3, the DNA is TGCGCCAGCAGCTCGGGACACATGGGGTCCTCTGGGGCCAACGTCCTGACTTTC.

The chain uses TRBV7-3 and TRBJ2-4; TRBD1 is a possible D gene (5 bases). The V end lost 2 bases, the J end lost 6 bases, and 8 bases lay between the germline ends. CDR1 SGHTA and CDR2 FQGTGA come from the germline V gene. There are 13 residues in the CDR3. The CDR3 nucleotides read TGTGCCAGCAGCTTAGGGCAGGGAAACATTCAGTACTTC. Protein product: CASSLGQGNIQYF.

CDR3 amino acids: CASSLAQTGGPGDTQYF. The CDR3 DNA is TGCGCCAGCAGCTTGGCCCAGACGGGAGGGCCAGGAGATACGCAGTATTTT. This chain joins TRBV5-1 and TRBJ2-3; 8 bases match TRBD2. The V gene end was trimmed by 0 bases and the J gene end by 5 bases; junction bases not matched to a gene: 11. CDR3 length: 17 amino acids. Germline assignment: CDR1 SGHRS and CDR2 YFSETQ.

This clone was observed a few times. The chain uses TRBV5-4 and TRBJ2-7, with a tentative D call TRBD1 (6 bases). The CDR3 consists of 14 residues. V lost 1 base and J lost 6, with 14 bases in between. Germline lookup yields CDR1 SGHNT and CDR2 YYREEE (reference sequence). This CDR3 reads CASSLTTGYSEQYF. In DNA form, the CDR3 reads TGTGCCAGCAGCTTGACGACAGGCTACTCCGAGCAGTACTTC.

This chain connects TRBV5-1 to TRBJ2-1; 10 positions agree with TRBD1. From germline, CDR1 is SGHRS and CDR2 YFSETQ. The ends lost 4 bases at V and 4 bases at J; junction bases unmatched: 8. This CDR3 is built from 16 residues. The DNA for the CDR3 is TGCGCCAGCAGCATTCCACGACAGGGGGCGTACAATGAGCAGTTCTTC. Its translation is CASSIPRQGAYNEQFF.

This clone was observed once. The J gene is TRBJ1-1, the V gene TRBV25-1; 8 bases are a match to TRBD1. The germline gives CDR1 MGHDK, CDR2 SYGVNS. V was pared by 6 bases and J by 0 bases, with 3 bases of the junction left unmatched. The CDR3 runs to 14 residues. As DNA, the CDR3 is TGTGCCAGCAGGGGGACAGGAGTGAACACTGAAGCTTTCTTT. Amino acid sequence: CASRGTGVNTEAFF.

This sequence joins TRBV4-1 and TRBJ1-5; perhaps TRBD1 as D (5 bases). V gave up 3 bases and J gave up 6 bases, with 12 bases separating them. Germline CDR1 MGHRA, CDR2 YSYEKL. The CDR3 has 14 residues. The CDR3, as DNA: TGCGCCAGCAGCCAGGAGGGACTCGGTCAGCCCCAGCATTTT. Protein: CASSQEGLGQPQHF.

The rearrangement uses TRBV28 and TRBJ2-7, with TRBD1 matching over 10 bases. The CDR3 covers 18 residues. J was trimmed by 2 bases and V by 5 bases; bases with no gene match: 15. The germline V gene encodes CDR1 MDHEN and CDR2 SYDVKM. CDR3 amino acids: CASSHRGTPGQGTYEQYF. CDR3 sequence (DNA): TGTGCCAGCAGTCATAGGGGGACCCCGGGACAGGGGACCTACGAGCAGTACTTC.

V usage is TRBV15 and J usage is TRBJ2-7; D is unclear. The CDR3 has 14 amino acids. The germline V and J ends were trimmed by 5 bases and 0 bases, with 11 bases remaining between them. CDR1 and CDR2 from the germline V gene are LNHNV and YYDKDF (reference sequence). This chain's CDR3 is CATSLPGSSYEQYF. CDR3 nucleotide sequence: TGTGCCACCAGCCTCCCCGGGTCCTCCTACGAGCAGTACTTC.

The chain recombines TRBV4-2 with TRBJ1-1; the D gene is possibly TRBD1 (5 bases). Germline values: CDR1 LGHNA, CDR2 YNFKEQ. The CDR3 totals 15 residues. Between the trimmed V and J ends, which lost 0 bases and 4 bases, there was a span of 12 bases. This CDR3 reads CASSQDTGWATEAFF. For the CDR3, the DNA is TGTGCCAGCAGCCAAGATACAGGATGGGCCACTGAAGCTTTCTTT.

V is TRBV27 and J is TRBJ2-7; 14 bases match TRBD2. After removal of 4 bases from V and 3 bases from J, the junction contained 11 bases not matched to a gene. This CDR3 has 18 amino acids. The germline V gene encodes CDR1 MNHEY and CDR2 SMNVEV (reference sequence). CDR3 DNA: TGTGCCAGCAGTTCGAGGACTAGCGGGAGGCAAGCCTTCTACGAGCAGTACTTC. Its translation is CASSSRTSGRQAFYEQYF.

This chain uses TRBV7-9 with TRBJ1-6; 9 bases align to TRBD1. The germline V gene encodes CDR1 SEHNR and CDR2 FQNEAQ (reference sequence). CDR3 length equals 15 residues. The junction had 4 bases not matched to a gene; V was cut back by 5 bases and J by 5 bases. CDR3: CASSRRDRDNSPLHF. CDR3 DNA sequence: TGTGCCAGCAGCCGCCGGGACAGGGATAATTCACCCCTCCACTTT.

This clone was seen only a few times. The chain has TRBV11-1 and TRBJ1-6; 8 nucleotides align to TRBD1. V gave up 3 bases and J gave up 11 bases; unmatched junction bases: 6. CDR1 SGHAT and CDR2 FQDESV come from the germline V gene (reference sequence). The CDR3 is made up of 14 amino acids. CDR3 sequence: CASSFEQGETPLHF. Here the CDR3 DNA reads TGTGCCAGCAGCTTCGAACAGGGGGAAACACCCCTCCACTTT.

V is TRBV6-5 and J is TRBJ1-1; perhaps TRBD1 as D (5 bases). This CDR3 contains 16 residues. Germline assignment: CDR1 MNHEY and CDR2 SVGAGI. V lost 2 bases, J lost 11 bases, and 24 bases lay in between. The CDR3 bases are TGTGCCAGCAGTTACGATGGGGGGAGCGGGAAGATATTGGCTTTCTTT. Amino acids: CASSYDGGSGKILAFF.

The chain couples TRBV4-1 to TRBJ2-7; 10 bases are a match to TRBD1. J was trimmed by 3 bases and V by 2 bases; bases with no gene match: 7. Looked up from germline, CDR1 is MGHRA and CDR2 is YSYEKL. This CDR3 region has 16 residues. The CDR3 coding sequence is TGCGCCAGCAGCCAAATTGGGACAGGGGATTACTACGAGCAGTACTTC. It encodes CASSQIGTGDYYEQYF.

The V and J genes are TRBV7-8 and TRBJ2-1, with TRBD1 matching 9 bases. The germline gives CDR1 SGHVS, CDR2 FQNEAQ. The CDR3 runs to 17 residues. V was clipped by 4 bases and J by 10 bases; unmatched bases: 17. The CDR3 here is CASSSEGGDRVPREQFF. CDR3 DNA: TGTGCCAGCAGCTCAGAAGGTGGGGACAGGGTCCCTAGGGAGCAGTTCTTC.

The rearrangement uses TRBV19 and TRBJ1-5, with 7 bases aligning to TRBD1. The V segment lost 4 bases and the J segment 4 bases; nucleotides outside the gene matches: 4. The CDR3 contains 14 residues. Per germline, CDR1 LNHDA and CDR2 SQIVND (reference sequence). The CDR3 DNA reads TGTGCCAGTAGTACGGACAGGAGAAATCAGCCCCAGCATTTT. Its translation is CASSTDRRNQPQHF.

This clone was counted a single time. The V call is TRBV5-1, the J call TRBJ1-1; D not certain. With 2 bases removed from V and 1 base from J, the gap between germline ends came to 9 bases. In germline, CDR1 is SGHRS, CDR2 YFSETQ. CDR3 length equals 14 residues. The CDR3, as DNA: TGCGCCAGCAGCTTAACCCCAGGGAACACTGAAGCTTTCTTT. It translates to CASSLTPGNTEAFF.

Only one count was recorded for this clone. J is TRBJ1-4 and V is TRBV6-1; D uncertain. This CDR3 is built from 14 residues. CDR1 and CDR2 from the germline V gene are MNHNS and SASEGT. Trimming took 6 bases from V and 7 from J, leaving 15 bases between them. The CDR3 DNA reads TGTGCCAGCAGAGTAGGGTTCCGGGGTGAAAAACTGTTTTTT. It translates to CASRVGFRGEKLFF.

This chain uses TRBV29-1 with TRBJ1-1, with D unclear. The germline V gene encodes CDR1 SQVTM and CDR2 ANQGSEA. The CDR3 spans 11 residues. V was trimmed by 7 bases and J by 1 base, leaving 7 bases between them. CDR3 in amino acids: CSGRENTEAFF. CDR3 DNA: TGCAGCGGCCGGGAGAACACTGAAGCTTTCTTT.

The V call is TRBV19, the J call TRBJ2-7, with D tentatively TRBD1 (6 bases). The CDR3 runs to 15 residues. Germline V gene sequence: CDR1 LNHDA, CDR2 SQIVND (reference sequence). The ends were cut back, 3 bases at V and 3 bases at J, with 15 bases in the middle. CDR3 amino acids: CASSMSRGSLYEQYF. CDR3 sequence (DNA): TGTGCCAGTAGTATGTCAAGGGGGTCCCTCTACGAGCAGTACTTC.

The chain combines TRBV5-6 with TRBJ2-5; D call uncertain. The CDR3 spans 14 residues. V dropped 0 bases and J dropped 3 bases, with 9 bases sitting between them. Germline V gene data show CDR1 as SGHDT and CDR2 as YYEEEE. CDR3 protein: CASSLGHRKETQYF. The CDR3 coding sequence is TGTGCCAGCAGCTTGGGACATCGGAAAGAGACCCAGTACTTC.

This sequence joins TRBV19 and TRBJ1-2; tentatively, D is TRBD1 (5 bases). Trimming pared 3 bases from V and 3 bases from J, leaving 17 bases between. The CDR3 is made up of 16 amino acids. Germline V gene sequence: CDR1 LNHDA, CDR2 SQIVND (reference sequence). The CDR3 is CASSIQGGSGHYGYTF. Here the CDR3 DNA reads TGTGCCAGTAGTATTCAGGGCGGCTCCGGACACTATGGCTACACCTTC.

The J gene is TRBJ2-5, the V gene TRBV11-2; TRBD1 might be the D (8 bases). V gave up 5 bases and J gave up 5 bases, with 18 bases separating them. Germline loops: CDR1 SGHAT, CDR2 FQNNGV. There are 15 residues in the CDR3. CDR3 in DNA: TGTGCCAGCAGCCCCGCCGGACAGGGAGGGGAGACCCAGTACTTC. Residues: CASSPAGQGGETQYF. The full variable domain, with the rest looked up from reference TRBV11-2 and TRBJ2-5, is EAGVAQSPRYKIIEKRQSVAFWCNPISGHATLYWYQQILGQGPKLLIQFQNNGVVDDSQLPKDRFSAERLKGVDSTLKIQPAKLEDSAVYLCASSPAGQGGETQYFGPGTRLLVL.